This T cell receptor beta chain appears in the sequencing data of a study of T cell responses to AZD1222 COVID-19 vaccine. Overall study findings and caveats: In a largely white British group with more females than males, clonal diversity was possibly underestimated.

Germline V gives CDR1 LGHNA, CDR2 YNFKEQ. V shed 0 bases and J 2 bases; nucleotides not matched to a gene: 4. This CDR3 is 15 amino acids long. TCRdb's copy holds only in-frame clones and misses some; the assay was immunoSEQ multiplex PCR. The table has about 180,000 clones, approximately 91% seen once. With regard to this clone: Its antigen is undetermined.

Pooling covered second doses at about 4 or about 12 weeks. V usage is TRBV4-2 and J usage is TRBJ2-7; 7 bases are a match to TRBD2. This sample comprised peripheral blood, obtained 28 days after the second AZD1222 dose. The clonotype was recovered from an adult who received the AZD1222 COVID-19 vaccine. The CDR3 DNA sequence: TGTGCCAGCAGCCAAGATGGGGGAGGGACCTACGAGCAGTACTTC. Encoded protein: CASSQDGGGTYEQYF.